These 26 T cell receptor beta chains were sequenced from one sample in a study of CD8 T cells in ankylosing spondylitis. Whole-study findings and limits: One TCR beta motif, made up of roughly eight highly homologous variants, appeared characteristic of ankylosing spondylitis blood.

Which antigens these TCRs recognize remains unknown. TCRdb re-analysed the 5' RACE reads in MiXCR, keeping a single row per CDR3 protein. The sample includes 450,000 to 550,000 distinct CDR3 sequences, roughly 5.3% of them seen just once. Sequenced input: blood, either unsorted or a sorted T cell fraction (not recorded which). The receptors were sampled from a male donor with ankylosing spondylitis.

This clonotype was picked up many times. The V gene is TRBV28, the J gene TRBJ2-4, with a tentative D call TRBD1 (6 bases). This CDR3 has 13 amino acids. Between the trimmed V and J ends, which lost 5 bases and 7 bases, there was a span of 12 bases. Germline V gives CDR1 MDHEN, CDR2 SYDVKM. The CDR3 protein is CASSPVTGNIQYF. The CDR3 region has the DNA TGTGCCAGCAGTCCCGTCACAGGGAACATTCAGTACTTC.

This sequence joins TRBV11-2 and TRBJ2-7; D gene unclear. Trimming removed 5 bases from V and 3 bases from J, with 17 bases in between. Germline values: CDR1 SGHAT, CDR2 FQNNGV. This CDR3 is built from 15 residues. In DNA, the CDR3 is TGTGCCAGCAGCCAGATAAGGCGGAAAATCTACGAGCAGTACTTC. It specifies CASSQIRRKIYEQYF.

This clonotype was detected many times. J is TRBJ2-7 and V is TRBV10-3; possibly TRBD1 or TRBD2 for D (5 bases each). CDR1 and CDR2 from the germline V gene are ENHRY and SYGVKD. Deletions cut 6 bases from V and 0 bases from J, with 9 bases between. This CDR3 is 13 amino acids long. CDR3 coding DNA: TGTGCCATCAGGGGGGTCCTCTCCTACGAGCAGTACTTC. This gives the protein CAIRGVLSYEQYF.

Many counts were recorded for this clonotype. This chain links TRBV4-3 with TRBJ2-5; D unresolved. There are 13 residues in the CDR3. V was cut by 4 bases and J by 4 bases, with 10 bases left in between. Per germline, CDR1 LGHNA and CDR2 YSLEER. The CDR3 loop is CASSRALPETQYF. CDR3 nucleotides: TGCGCCAGCAGCCGAGCCCTCCCAGAGACCCAGTACTTC.

This clonotype came up a few times. CDR3 nucleotides: TGTGCCAGCAGCTTAGCCCACAGGGGTGGGGCCAACGTCCTGACTTTC. Amino acid sequence: CASSLAHRGGANVLTF. This chain joins TRBV7-9 and TRBJ2-6, with 7 bases matching TRBD1. The CDR3 runs 16 residues. Per the germline V gene, CDR1 is SEHNR and CDR2 is FQNEAQ (reference sequence). V shed 0 bases and J 3 bases; nucleotides not matched to a gene: 2.

This clonotype was seen repeatedly, ten times or more. V and J are TRBV20-1 and TRBJ1-1; D gene ambiguous. V was shortened by 7 bases and J by 1 base, with 13 bases between the two germline ends. Germline lookup yields CDR1 DFQATT and CDR2 SNEGSKA (reference sequence). This CDR3 has 13 amino acids. The DNA for the CDR3 is TGCAGTGTCCAGGAGGCCACGAACACTGAAGCTTTCTTT. Protein: CSVQEATNTEAFF.

This clonotype was seen repeatedly, ten times or more. This chain uses TRBV29-1 with TRBJ1-4; D may be TRBD1 (6 bases). The CDR3 is made up of 12 amino acids. V was clipped by 5 bases and J by 7 bases, with 11 bases between them. Germline V gene data show CDR1 as SQVTM and CDR2 as ANQGSEA. The CDR3 DNA reads as TGCAGCGTTTGGACAGAGGGTGAAAAACTGTTTTTT. Translated, it gives CSVWTEGEKLFF. Based on the CDR3 plus reference TRBV29-1 and TRBJ1-4, the full variable domain is SAVISQKPSRDICQRGTSLTIQCQVDSQVTMMFWYRQQPGQSLTLIATANQGSEATYESGFVIDKFPISRPNLTFSTLTVSNMSPEDSSIYLCSVWTEGEKLFFGSGTQLSVL.

The chain links TRBV6-5 to TRBJ1-6, with a possible D match to TRBD1 (6 bases). V was shortened by 4 bases and J by 6 bases, with 13 bases between the two germline ends. The CDR3 contains 15 residues. Germline V gene sequence: CDR1 MNHEY, CDR2 SVGAGI. The CDR3 bases are TGTGCCAGCAGTTCCTTGGGACATGCTAATTCACCCCTCCACTTT. It yields the protein CASSSLGHANSPLHF.

At least ten counts were recorded for this clonotype. The rearrangement links TRBV5-1 to TRBJ1-4; no clear D gene. With 0 bases removed from V and 5 bases from J, the gap between germline ends came to 8 bases. Germline CDR1 is SGHRS and CDR2 is YFSETQ. This CDR3 has 14 residues. The CDR3 DNA is TGCGCCAGCAGCTTGGGGCCGGCGAATGAAAAACTGTTTTTT. Translated, it gives CASSLGPANEKLFF.

This clonotype was observed many times. V is TRBV5-5 and J is TRBJ1-5; D gene unclear. Trimming removed 0 bases at V and 4 bases at J, with 5 bases between. Germline values: CDR1 SGHKS, CDR2 YYEKEE (reference sequence). This CDR3 region has 13 residues. The CDR3 nucleotides read TGTGCCAGCAGCTTGGACATGAATCAGCCCCAGCATTTT. The encoded protein is CASSLDMNQPQHF. Full variable domain (missing parts from reference TRBV5-5 and TRBJ1-5): DAGVTQSPTHLIKTRGQQVTLRCSPISGHKSVSWYQQVLGQGPQFIFQYYEKEERGRGNFPDRFSARQFPNYSSELNVNALLLGDSALYLCASSLDMNQPQHFGDGTRLSIL.

This clonotype was detected ten times or more. The chain uses TRBV28 and TRBJ1-2; D not certain. The germline V gene has CDR1 MDHEN and CDR2 SYDVKM. CDR3 length: 16 amino acids. Trimming took 2 bases from V and 5 from J, leaving 18 bases between them. CDR3 DNA sequence: TGTGCCAGCAGTTTAGGGTGGCCAGCTGGGAAATATGGCTACACCTTC. This codes for CASSLGWPAGKYGYTF.

The sample holds many counts of this clonotype. This rearrangement joins TRBV29-1 to TRBJ2-2; possibly TRBD1 for D (6 bases). The V end was cut by 6 bases, the J end by 1 base, with 12 bases between. Per germline, CDR1 SQVTM and CDR2 ANQGSEA. This CDR3 spans 14 amino acids. CDR3 bases: TGCAGCGTGAGGACAGCAGAGAACACCGGGGAGCTGTTTTTT. Translated: CSVRTAENTGELFF.

This clonotype was found many times. This sequence joins TRBV20-1 and TRBJ1-5, with D unclear. The CDR3 runs to 13 residues. CDR1 DFQATT and CDR2 SNEGSKA come from the germline V gene (reference sequence). V was pared by 6 bases and J by 3 bases, with 12 bases between. The CDR3 loop is CSAIDGTNQPQHF. The CDR3 nucleotides are TGCAGTGCCATAGACGGAACCAATCAGCCCCAGCATTTT.

There are many counts of this clonotype. The chain has TRBV7-2 and TRBJ1-5; a possible D gene is TRBD1 (6 bases). The CDR3 consists of 15 residues. Trimming pared 3 bases from V and 4 bases from J, leaving 13 bases between. Germline V lookup: CDR1 SGHTA, CDR2 FQGNSA. The CDR3 spells CASSFQGLPNQPQHF. The CDR3, as DNA: TGTGCCAGCAGCTTTCAGGGGCTCCCTAATCAGCCCCAGCATTTT.

This clonotype was found many times. This sequence joins TRBV12-3 or TRBV12-4 and TRBJ1-2; D unresolved. Trimming removed 5 bases from V and 2 bases from J, with 12 bases in between. The CDR3 is 14 amino acids. The chain's CDR3 is CASSPQAGNYGYTF. The DNA for the CDR3 is TGTGCCAGCAGTCCTCAGGCTGGGAACTATGGCTACACCTTC.

This clonotype has a count of ten or more. The genes are TRBV7-3 and TRBJ2-7; D not resolved. Trimming removed 3 bases from V and 3 bases from J, with 6 bases in between. Per the germline V gene, CDR1 is SGHTA and CDR2 is FQGTGA. This CDR3 spans 12 amino acids. The CDR3 DNA sequence: TGTGCCAGCAGCTTTGGATTCTACGAGCAGTACTTC. This codes for CASSFGFYEQYF.

This clonotype was seen ten or more times. This chain uses TRBV5-5 with TRBJ1-5, with D possibly TRBD1 on 6 matching bases. CDR3 length equals 13 residues. V was cut by 4 bases and J by 7 bases, with 12 bases left in between. Germline V gene lookup returns CDR1 SGHKS and CDR2 YYEKEE (reference sequence). The CDR3 bases are TGTGCCAGCAGCGGAGGGGGGGACCAGCCCCAGCATTTT. Its translation: CASSGGGDQPQHF.

This clonotype was observed many times. This chain joins TRBV20-1 and TRBJ2-7; the D call may be TRBD1 or TRBD2 (6 bases each). The germline gives CDR1 DFQATT, CDR2 SNEGSKA (reference sequence). Trimming removed 0 bases at V and 4 bases at J, with 16 bases between. This CDR3 has 15 amino acids. The CDR3 nucleotides read TGCAGTGCTAGAGAAGGGGGGAGATTGGGTTACGAGCAGTACTTC. Amino acids: CSAREGGRLGYEQYF.

In its sample, this clonotype was seen many times. This sequence joins TRBV11-2 and TRBJ2-6; D might be TRBD1 (6 bases). The germline V and J ends were trimmed by 4 bases and 1 base, with 20 bases remaining between them. The germline V gene encodes CDR1 SGHAT and CDR2 FQNNGV. This CDR3 comprises 19 residues. The CDR3 region has the DNA TGTGCCAGCAGCTCCAAGAGATGGGACAATGGGTCTGGGGCCAACGTCCTGACTTTC. It translates to CASSSKRWDNGSGANVLTF.

This clonotype was recorded at least ten times. This sequence joins TRBV24-1 and TRBJ2-2, with D uncertain. This CDR3 comprises 17 residues. Germline CDR1 and CDR2: KGHDR and SFDVKD. The V and J ends lost 4 bases and 0 bases respectively, with 14 bases between them. CDR3 loop: CATSDPLSGPNTGELFF. DNA of the CDR3: TGTGCCACCAGTGACCCCCTGTCTGGCCCGAACACCGGGGAGCTGTTTTTT.

This clonotype came up a few times. The chain combines TRBV15 with TRBJ2-7; tentative D call: TRBD1 (6 bases). CDR3 length: 15 residues. Germline-derived CDR1 and CDR2 are LNHNV and YYDKDF (reference sequence). The V end was cut by 0 bases, the J end by 2 bases, with 11 bases between. This CDR3 reads CATSRDQGQTYEQYF. In DNA, the CDR3 is TGTGCCACCAGCAGAGATCAAGGACAGACCTACGAGCAGTACTTC.

This clonotype was detected once. One end of the junction varies from germline; a read error may be responsible. The chain has TRBV27 and TRBJ2-1; no clear D gene. CDR1 and CDR2 (germline): MNHEY, SMNVEV (reference sequence). This CDR3 contains 15 residues. In nucleotides, the CDR3 is TGCACCAGCAGTTTATCGCCCCGGGCCTACAATGAGCAGTTCTTC. Amino acid sequence: CTSSLSPRAYNEQFF.

This clonotype was seen many times. V usage is TRBV11-2 and J usage is TRBJ2-3; perhaps TRBD2 as D (6 bases). V was clipped by 4 bases and J by 3 bases, with 17 bases between them. The germline CDR1 and CDR2 sequences are SGHAT and FQNNGV. The CDR3 covers 16 residues. CDR3 residues: CASSSGTPEGTDTQYF. CDR3 nucleotides: TGTGCCAGCAGCTCCGGGACTCCCGAAGGGACAGATACGCAGTATTTT.

This clonotype was recorded many times. The genes are TRBV12-3 or TRBV12-4 and TRBJ1-1; possibly TRBD1 for D (6 bases). V lost 7 bases and J 0 bases, leaving 9 bases between the germline ends. The CDR3 consists of 13 residues. For the CDR3, the DNA is TGTGCCAGCACCGAGGGGGTGAACACTGAAGCTTTCTTT. This gives the protein CASTEGVNTEAFF.

This clonotype was recorded at least ten times. V gene TRBV9 combines with J gene TRBJ2-2; 8 nucleotides agree with TRBD1. After removal of 6 bases from V and 1 base from J, the junction contained 5 bases not matched to a gene. The germline CDR1 and CDR2 sequences are SGDLS and YYNGEE. The CDR3 totals 15 residues. CDR3 region: CASTSGTGNTGELFF. In nucleotides, the CDR3 is TGTGCCAGCACTTCGGGGACAGGGAACACCGGGGAGCTGTTTTTT.

In its sample, this clonotype was seen many times. For the CDR3, the DNA is TGTGCCAGCAGCCAGCGGGGTATCTACGAGCAGTACTTC. As protein: CASSQRGIYEQYF. The chain employs TRBV3-1 and TRBJ2-7, with a tentative D call TRBD2 (6 bases). V was shortened by 3 bases and J by 3 bases, with 9 bases between the two germline ends. Germline lookup yields CDR1 LGHDT and CDR2 YNNKEL (reference sequence). This CDR3 has 13 residues.